The 19 T cell receptor beta chains in this list originate from one sample, sequenced in a study of CD8 T cells in cerebrospinal fluid in Alzheimer's disease. TCRdb reanalyzed the 10x single-cell sequencing reads and collapses them to one entry per CDR3 protein, without DNA. Its clone listing holds fewer than 400 distinct CDR3 sequences. The sample taken for sequencing was cerebrospinal fluid. The source is a human donor with mild cognitive impairment.

This clonotype is deemed large by its frequency. The V gene is TRBV7-2, the J gene TRBJ2-5; no DNA is available, so the TRBD2 call from TCRdb remains unchecked. The CDR3 is 14 amino acids. Germline CDR1 and CDR2: SGHTA and FQGNSA. CDR3 protein: CASSPGGSVETQYF.

By frequency, this clonotype registers large. The chain is built from TRBV19 and TRBJ2-5; TCRdb reports TRBD1, a call that lacks DNA to check it against. The CDR3 consists of 15 residues. Germline-derived CDR1 and CDR2 are LNHDA and SQIVND (reference sequence). The chain's CDR3 is CASSIDGAGQETQYF.

The chain links TRBV5-1 to TRBJ2-7; TCRdb designates TRBD2, a call that cannot be tested without DNA. CDR3 size: 15 residues. The germline gives CDR1 SGHRS, CDR2 YFSETQ. This CDR3 is CASSSTRSGGYEQYF.

By frequency, this clonotype registers large (0.1 to 1%). V gene TRBV11-1 combines with J gene TRBJ1-1. This CDR3 comprises 13 residues. CDR1 and CDR2 from the germline V gene are SGHAT and FQDESV (reference sequence). The CDR3 loop reads CASSFHRYTEAFF.

By frequency, this clonotype registers large. The V gene is TRBV7-2, the J gene TRBJ2-2; TCRdb's D gene call, TRBD2, goes unchecked for lack of DNA. The CDR3 is 13 amino acids. CDR1 and CDR2 (germline): SGHTA, FQGNSA. The CDR3 protein is CASSPSFAGELFF.

Its frequency marks this clonotype as medium-sized. V gene TRBV6-2 or TRBV6-3 combines with J gene TRBJ2-3; the D gene TCRdb calls, TRBD1, cannot be checked with no DNA. The CDR3 extends over 15 amino acids. The germline V gene has CDR1 MNHEY and CDR2 SVGEGT. This CDR3 is CASSDRQGGTDTQYF.

This clonotype is deemed large by its frequency. The CDR3 protein is CAISEKRVHEQYF. The chain has TRBV10-3 and TRBJ2-7; TCRdb names TRBD2, which stays unverified in the absence of DNA. The CDR3 sequence is 13 residues long. Germline CDR1 is ENHRY and CDR2 is SYGVKD.

This clonotype counts as large by frequency. The V and J genes are TRBV29-1 and TRBJ2-1; checking the TCRdb D call of TRBD1 is not possible without DNA. Germline V gene sequence: CDR1 SQVTM, CDR2 ANQGSEA. This CDR3 comprises 14 residues. CDR3 protein: CSVERRTGRNEQFF.

The rearrangement uses TRBV2 and TRBJ1-6; TCRdb selects TRBD1, and the lack of DNA leaves this call unchecked. The CDR3 loop spans 14 amino acids. The germline CDR1 and CDR2 sequences are SNHLY and FYNNEI. The CDR3 protein is CASSGQGANSPLHF.

This clonotype ranks as medium-sized in terms of frequency. V and J are TRBV6-1 and TRBJ1-2; the TCRdb call, TRBD1, lacks DNA for checking. The CDR3 is 12 amino acids. Per germline, CDR1 MNHNS and CDR2 SASEGT. The CDR3 sequence: CASSEGRGGYTF.

By frequency, this clonotype registers medium-sized (0.01 to 0.1%). CDR3 loop: CSVGGAAGGILGEQFF. The chain recombines TRBV29-1 with TRBJ2-1; TCRdb picks TRBD2, but there is no DNA to check that call. The germline V gene encodes CDR1 SQVTM and CDR2 ANQGSEA. This CDR3 comprises 16 residues.

Its frequency marks this clonotype as large. The chain uses TRBV20-1 and TRBJ2-3; TCRdb lists TRBD2, though no DNA is available to test this call. Germline V lookup: CDR1 DFQATT, CDR2 SNEGSKA (reference sequence). This CDR3 spans 14 amino acids. CDR3 amino acids: CSAIAGGPADTQYF.

This clonotype is deemed medium-sized by its frequency. V usage is TRBV5-3 and J usage is TRBJ1-5. TRBV5-3 is noted as an ORF with a role that remains uncertain. The CDR3 consists of 16 residues. The CDR3 sequence is CARSLRAGNPNQPQHF.

Frequency places this clonotype as medium-sized. The V call is TRBV5-6, the J call TRBJ1-2; without DNA, the TCRdb call of TRBD1 cannot be checked. CDR3 size: 12 residues. The V gene's germline CDR1 is SGHDT and CDR2 YYEEEE. The CDR3: CASSPRGGGYTF.

This chain joins TRBV11-2 and TRBJ2-2; TCRdb proposes TRBD2, but this gene call is untestable without DNA. Germline V lookup: CDR1 SGHAT, CDR2 FQNNGV. This CDR3 region has 17 residues. The CDR3: CASTPFKGLVVTGELFF.

Measured by frequency, this clonotype is large. The rearrangement joins TRBV20-1 to TRBJ2-1. The CDR3 covers 12 residues. The germline CDR1 and CDR2 sequences are DFQATT and SNEGSKA (reference sequence). CDR3 residues: CSARVLRNEQFF.

This clonotype registers medium-sized by frequency. The gene calls are TRBV20-1 and TRBJ2-1. The CDR3 is 14 residues long. Germline V CDR1 and CDR2: DFQATT, SNEGSKA (reference sequence). The chain's CDR3 is CSALPLASYNEQFF.

By frequency, this clonotype registers large. The chain recombines TRBV20-1 with TRBJ1-2. CDR3 length: 14 residues. Germline V CDR1 and CDR2: DFQATT, SNEGSKA (reference sequence). The CDR3 protein is CSARWLGSDYGYTF.

By frequency, this clonotype is large. The chain couples TRBV20-1 to TRBJ2-3; without DNA, the TCRdb call of TRBD2 cannot be checked. In germline, CDR1 is DFQATT, CDR2 SNEGSKA (reference sequence). This CDR3 contains 15 residues. CDR3 region: CSARDAGPDTDTQYF.